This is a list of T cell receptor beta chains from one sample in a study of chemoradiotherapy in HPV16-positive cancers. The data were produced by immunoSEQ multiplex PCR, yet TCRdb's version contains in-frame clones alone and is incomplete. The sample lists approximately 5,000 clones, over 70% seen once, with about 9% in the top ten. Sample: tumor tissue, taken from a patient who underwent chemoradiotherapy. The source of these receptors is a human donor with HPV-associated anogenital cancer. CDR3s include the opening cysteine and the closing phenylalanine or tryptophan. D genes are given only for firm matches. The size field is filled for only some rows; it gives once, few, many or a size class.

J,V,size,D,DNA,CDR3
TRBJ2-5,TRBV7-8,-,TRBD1,TGTGCCAGCAGTCACGACAGGGGGGGACCTAGGGAGACCCAGTACTTC,CASSHDRGGPRETQYF
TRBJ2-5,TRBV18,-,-,TGTGCCAGCTCACCACCGCACAGCCAAGAGACCCAGTACTTC,CASSPPHSQETQYF
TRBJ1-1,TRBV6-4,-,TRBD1,TGTGCCACCCGGACAGGGTCGAACACTGAAGCTTTCTTT,CATRTGSNTEAFF
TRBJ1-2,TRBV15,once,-,TGTGCCACCAGCTTAGCAGAGGAGAGGGGTTATGGCTACACCTTC,CATSLAEERGYGYTF
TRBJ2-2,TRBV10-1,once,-,TGCGCCAGCGAGTACGGCGGGGAGCTGTTTTTT,CASEYGGELFF
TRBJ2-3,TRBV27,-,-,TGTGCCAGCAGTTTATCGATAGGGGCCCGCACAGATACGCAGTATTTT,CASSLSIGARTDTQYF
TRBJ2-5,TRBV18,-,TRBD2,TGTGCCAGCTCACCAGTCCCAGCGGGGGAGACCCAGTACTTC,CASSPVPAGETQYF
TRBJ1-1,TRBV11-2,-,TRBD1,TGTGCCAGCAGCCGCCGGGACAGTGAAGCTTTCTTT,CASSRRDSEAFF
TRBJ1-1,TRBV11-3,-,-,TGTGCCAGCAGCTACAGGGTTATGAACACTGAAGCTTTCTTT,CASSYRVMNTEAFF
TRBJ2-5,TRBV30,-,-,TGTGCCTGGAGGTTAGGACTGTACCAAGAGACCCAGTACTTC,CAWRLGLYQETQYF
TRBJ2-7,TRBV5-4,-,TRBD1,TGTGCCAGCAGCTTGCCAGGGACAGTCTCCTACGAGCAGTACTTC,CASSLPGTVSYEQYF
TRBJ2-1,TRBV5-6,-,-,TGTGCCAGCAGCTTGAGGTTCGGCGGAGCATACAATGAGCAGTTCTTC,CASSLRFGGAYNEQFF
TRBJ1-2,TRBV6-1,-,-,TGTGCCAGCAGTGAACCCTTGGGGGGGCCGTTAGACAGGATTTTTAACTATGGCTACACCTTC,CASSEPLGGPLDRIFNYGYTF
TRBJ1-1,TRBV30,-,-,TGTGCCTGGAGTGTACGAGGATCGATGAACACTGAAGCTTTCTTT,CAWSVRGSMNTEAFF
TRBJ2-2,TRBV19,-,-,TGTGCCAGTCACAGATTTGACACCGGGGAGCTGTTTTTT,CASHRFDTGELFF
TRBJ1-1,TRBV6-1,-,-,TGTGCCAGCAGACCGGGACGGGAGTACACTGAAGCTTTCTTT,CASRPGREYTEAFF
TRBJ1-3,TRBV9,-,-,TGTGCCAGCAGCGTAGCGACTTCTGGAAACACCATATATTTT,CASSVATSGNTIYF
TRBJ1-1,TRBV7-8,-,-,TGTGCCAGCAGCTTAGCGCTGGGGTCAGGCGGACCGAACACTGAAGCTTTCTTT,CASSLALGSGGPNTEAFF
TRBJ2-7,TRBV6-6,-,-,TGTGCCAGCAACAACGGGGGCTTTTCCTACGAGCAGTACTTC,CASNNGGFSYEQYF
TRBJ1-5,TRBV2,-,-,TGTGCCAGCAGTGAATGGCAGGGCAGCTTACCCCAGCATTTT,CASSEWQGSLPQHF
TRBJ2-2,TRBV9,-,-,TGTGCCAGCAGCGTAGTTCACATGCCCGGGGAGCTGTTTTTT,CASSVVHMPGELFF
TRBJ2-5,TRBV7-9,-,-,TGTGCCAGCAGCTCCCCGCGGGCCAGGGGAAGGGGCGACCAAGAGACCCAGTACTTC,CASSSPRARGRGDQETQYF
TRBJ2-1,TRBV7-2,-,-,TGTGCCAGCAGCTTAGTGGCTAGCAATGAGCAGTTCTTC,CASSLVASNEQFF
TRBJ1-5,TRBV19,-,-,TGTGCCGTGAGTGCGTGGATTAATAGCAATCAGCCCCAGCATTTT,CAVSAWINSNQPQHF
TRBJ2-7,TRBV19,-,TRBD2,TGTGCCAGTAGTTTAACTAGCGGGGCTACCTACGAGCAGTACTTC,CASSLTSGATYEQYF